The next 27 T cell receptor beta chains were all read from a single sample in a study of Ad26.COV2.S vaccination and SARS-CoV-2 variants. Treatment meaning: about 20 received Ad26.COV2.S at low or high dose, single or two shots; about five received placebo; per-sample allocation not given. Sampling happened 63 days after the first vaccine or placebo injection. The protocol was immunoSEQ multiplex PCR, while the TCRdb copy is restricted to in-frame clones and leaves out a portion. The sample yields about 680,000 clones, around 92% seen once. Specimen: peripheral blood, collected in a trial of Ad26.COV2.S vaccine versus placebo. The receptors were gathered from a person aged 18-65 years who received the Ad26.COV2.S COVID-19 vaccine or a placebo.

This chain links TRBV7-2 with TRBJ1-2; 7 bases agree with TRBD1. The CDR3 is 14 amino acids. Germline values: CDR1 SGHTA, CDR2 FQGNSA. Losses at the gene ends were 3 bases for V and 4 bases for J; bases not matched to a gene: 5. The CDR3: CASSFDRDFYGYTF. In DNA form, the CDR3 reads TGTGCCAGCAGCTTTGACAGGGACTTCTATGGCTACACCTTC.

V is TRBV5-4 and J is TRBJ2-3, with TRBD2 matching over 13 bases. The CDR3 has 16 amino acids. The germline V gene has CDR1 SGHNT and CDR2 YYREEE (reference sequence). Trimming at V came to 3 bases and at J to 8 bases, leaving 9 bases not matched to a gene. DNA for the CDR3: TGTGCCAGCAGCTCTGGGACTAGCGGGGATGCAGGTACGCAGTATTTT. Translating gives CASSSGTSGDAGTQYF.

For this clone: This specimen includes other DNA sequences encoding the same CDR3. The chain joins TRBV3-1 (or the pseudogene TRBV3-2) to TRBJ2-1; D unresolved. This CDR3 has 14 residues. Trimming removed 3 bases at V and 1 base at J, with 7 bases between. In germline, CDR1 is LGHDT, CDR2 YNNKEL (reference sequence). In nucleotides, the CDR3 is TGTGCCAGCAGCCAGGCCGGGTCCTACAATGAGCAGTTCTTC. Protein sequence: CASSQAGSYNEQFF.

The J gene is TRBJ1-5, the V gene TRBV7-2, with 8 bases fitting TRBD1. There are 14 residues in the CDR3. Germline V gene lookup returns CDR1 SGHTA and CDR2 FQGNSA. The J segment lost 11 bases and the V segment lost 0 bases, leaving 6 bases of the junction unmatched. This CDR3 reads CASSLAQGGSTQHF. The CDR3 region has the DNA TGTGCCAGCAGCTTAGCACAGGGGGGATCTACCCAGCATTTT.

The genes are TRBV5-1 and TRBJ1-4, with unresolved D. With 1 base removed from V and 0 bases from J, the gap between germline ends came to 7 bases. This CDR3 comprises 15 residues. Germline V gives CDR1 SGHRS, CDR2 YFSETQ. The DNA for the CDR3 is TGCGCCAGCAGCTTGCACAGTGCAACTAATGAAAAACTGTTTTTT. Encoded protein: CASSLHSATNEKLFF.

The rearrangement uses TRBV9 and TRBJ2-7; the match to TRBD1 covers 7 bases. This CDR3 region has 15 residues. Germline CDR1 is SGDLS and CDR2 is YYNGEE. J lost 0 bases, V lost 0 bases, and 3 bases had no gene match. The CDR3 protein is CASSVGQGYSYEQYF. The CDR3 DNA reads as TGTGCCAGCAGCGTAGGACAGGGCTACTCCTACGAGCAGTACTTC.

CDR3 protein: CASSTLPGTGSNIQYF. CDR3 nucleotides: TGCGCCAGCAGCACCCTCCCCGGGACAGGGTCCAACATTCAGTACTTC. The chain uses TRBV5-1 and TRBJ2-4; 9 positions match TRBD1. Losses at the gene ends were 4 bases for V and 7 bases for J; bases not matched to a gene: 12. Germline V gene sequence: CDR1 SGHRS, CDR2 YFSETQ. The CDR3 consists of 16 residues.

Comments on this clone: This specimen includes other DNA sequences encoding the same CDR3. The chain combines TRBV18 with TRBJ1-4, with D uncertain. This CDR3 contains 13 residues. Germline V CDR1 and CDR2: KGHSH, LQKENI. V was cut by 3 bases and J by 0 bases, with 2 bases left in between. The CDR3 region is CASSPATNEKLFF. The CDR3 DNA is TGTGCCAGCTCACCGGCAACTAATGAAAAACTGTTTTTT.

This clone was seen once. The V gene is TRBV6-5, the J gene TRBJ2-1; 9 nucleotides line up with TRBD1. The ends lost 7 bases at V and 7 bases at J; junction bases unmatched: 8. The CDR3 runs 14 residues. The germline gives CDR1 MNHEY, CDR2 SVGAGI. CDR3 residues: CASKGDREVNEQFF. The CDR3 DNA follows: TGTGCCAGCAAGGGGGACAGGGAGGTAAATGAGCAGTTCTTC.

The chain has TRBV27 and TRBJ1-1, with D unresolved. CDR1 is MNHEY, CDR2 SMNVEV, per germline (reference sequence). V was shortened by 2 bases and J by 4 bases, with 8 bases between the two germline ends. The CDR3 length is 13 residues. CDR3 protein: CASSLGPITEAFF. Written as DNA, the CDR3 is TGTGCCAGCAGTTTAGGGCCTATCACTGAAGCTTTCTTT.

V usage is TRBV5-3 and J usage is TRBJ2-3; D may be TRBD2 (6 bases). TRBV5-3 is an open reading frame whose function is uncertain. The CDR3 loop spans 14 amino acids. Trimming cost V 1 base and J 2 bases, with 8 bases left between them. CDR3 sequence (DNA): TGTGCCAGAAGCTTGCGGGAGTTCACAGATACGCAGTATTTT. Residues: CARSLREFTDTQYF.

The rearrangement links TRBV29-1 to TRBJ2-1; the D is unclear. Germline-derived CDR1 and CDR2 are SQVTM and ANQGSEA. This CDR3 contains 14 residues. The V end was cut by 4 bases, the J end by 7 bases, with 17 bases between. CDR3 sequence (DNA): TGCAGCGTTGTCTTTGTAGGTCTGAGGAATGAGCAGTTCTTC. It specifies CSVVFVGLRNEQFF.

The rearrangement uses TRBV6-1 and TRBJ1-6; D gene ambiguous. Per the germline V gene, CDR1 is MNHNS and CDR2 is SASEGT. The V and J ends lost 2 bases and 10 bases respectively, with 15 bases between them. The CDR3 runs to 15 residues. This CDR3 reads CASSESGIGMSPLHF. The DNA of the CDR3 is TGTGCCAGCAGTGAAAGTGGCATCGGGATGTCACCCCTCCACTTT.

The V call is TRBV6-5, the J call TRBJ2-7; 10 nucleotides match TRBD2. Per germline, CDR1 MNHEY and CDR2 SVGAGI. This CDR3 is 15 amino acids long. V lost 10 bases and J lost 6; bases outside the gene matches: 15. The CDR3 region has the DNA TGTGCCATTGGGGGGGCTAGCGGGAGATTTGGCGAGCAGTACTTC. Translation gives CAIGGASGRFGEQYF.

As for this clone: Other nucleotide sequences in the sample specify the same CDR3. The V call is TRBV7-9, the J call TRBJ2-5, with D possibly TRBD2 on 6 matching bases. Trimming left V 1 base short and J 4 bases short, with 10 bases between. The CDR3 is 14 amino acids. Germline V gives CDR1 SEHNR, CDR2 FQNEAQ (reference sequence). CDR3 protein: CASSLVGGGETQYF. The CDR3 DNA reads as TGTGCCAGCAGCTTAGTGGGGGGAGGAGAGACCCAGTACTTC.

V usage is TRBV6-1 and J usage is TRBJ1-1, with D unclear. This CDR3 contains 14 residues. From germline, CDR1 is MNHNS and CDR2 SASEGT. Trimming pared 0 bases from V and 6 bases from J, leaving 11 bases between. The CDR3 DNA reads TGTGCCAGCAGTGAAGCAGAATATCGGGCTGAAGCTTTCTTT. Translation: CASSEAEYRAEAFF.

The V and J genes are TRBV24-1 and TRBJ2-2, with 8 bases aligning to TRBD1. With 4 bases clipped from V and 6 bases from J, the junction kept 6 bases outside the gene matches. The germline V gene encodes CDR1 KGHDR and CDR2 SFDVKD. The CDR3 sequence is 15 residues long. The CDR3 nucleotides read TGTGCCACCAGTGACGACAGGGGATTGGCCGGGGAGCTGTTTTTT. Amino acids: CATSDDRGLAGELFF.

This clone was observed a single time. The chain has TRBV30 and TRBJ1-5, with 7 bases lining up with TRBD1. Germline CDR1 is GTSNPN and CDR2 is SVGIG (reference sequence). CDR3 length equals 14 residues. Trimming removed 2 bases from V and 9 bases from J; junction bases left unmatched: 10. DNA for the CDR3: TGTGCCTGGAGTATCCAGGGGGGATTAGGGCCCCAGCATTTT. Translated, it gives CAWSIQGGLGPQHF. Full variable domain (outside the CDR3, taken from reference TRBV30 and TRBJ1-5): SQTIHQWPATLVQPVGSPLSLECTVEGTSNPNLYWYRQAAGRGLQLLFYSVGIGQISSEVPQNLSASRPQDRQFILSSKKLLLSDSGFYLCAWSIQGGLGPQHFGDGTRLSIL.

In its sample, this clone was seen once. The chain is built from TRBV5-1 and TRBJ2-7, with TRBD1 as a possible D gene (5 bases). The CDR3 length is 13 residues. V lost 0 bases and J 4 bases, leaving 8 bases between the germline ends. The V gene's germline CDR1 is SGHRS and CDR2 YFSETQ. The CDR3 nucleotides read TGCGCCAGCAGCTTGGTTTCAGGGTACGAGCAGTACTTC. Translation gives CASSLVSGYEQYF.

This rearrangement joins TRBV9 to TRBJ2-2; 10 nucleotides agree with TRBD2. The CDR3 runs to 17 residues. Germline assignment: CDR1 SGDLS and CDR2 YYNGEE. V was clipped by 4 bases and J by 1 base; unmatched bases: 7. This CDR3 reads CASSSQRLAGNTGELFF. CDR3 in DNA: TGTGCCAGCAGCTCCCAGAGACTAGCGGGGAACACCGGGGAGCTGTTTTTT.

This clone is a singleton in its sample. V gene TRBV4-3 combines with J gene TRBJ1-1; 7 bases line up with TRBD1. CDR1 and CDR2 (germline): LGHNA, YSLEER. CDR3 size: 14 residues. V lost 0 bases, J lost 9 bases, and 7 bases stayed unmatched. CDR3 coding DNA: TGCGCCAGCAGCCAAGACGGGCGACAGGGCAAAGCTTTCTTT. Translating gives CASSQDGRQGKAFF.

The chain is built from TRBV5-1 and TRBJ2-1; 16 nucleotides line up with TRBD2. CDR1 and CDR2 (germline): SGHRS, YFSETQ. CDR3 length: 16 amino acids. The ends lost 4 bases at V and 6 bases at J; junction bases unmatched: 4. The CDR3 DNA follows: TGCGCCAGCAGCCAGGGACTAGCGGGAGGGCCCAATGAGCAGTTCTTC. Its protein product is CASSQGLAGGPNEQFF.

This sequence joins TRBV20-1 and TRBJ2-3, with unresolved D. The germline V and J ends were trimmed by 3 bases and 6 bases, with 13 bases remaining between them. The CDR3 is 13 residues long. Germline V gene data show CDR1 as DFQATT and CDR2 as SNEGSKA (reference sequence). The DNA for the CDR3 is TGCAGTGCTAGTCTCCTCTTAGGGGATACGCAGTATTTT. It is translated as CSASLLLGDTQYF.

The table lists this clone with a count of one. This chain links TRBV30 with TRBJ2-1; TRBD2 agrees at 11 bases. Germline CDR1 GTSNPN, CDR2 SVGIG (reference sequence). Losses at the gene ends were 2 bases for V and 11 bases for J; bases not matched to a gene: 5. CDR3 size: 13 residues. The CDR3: CAWSSASGGKQFF. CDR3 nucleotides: TGTGCCTGGAGTAGCGCTAGCGGGGGGAAGCAGTTCTTC.

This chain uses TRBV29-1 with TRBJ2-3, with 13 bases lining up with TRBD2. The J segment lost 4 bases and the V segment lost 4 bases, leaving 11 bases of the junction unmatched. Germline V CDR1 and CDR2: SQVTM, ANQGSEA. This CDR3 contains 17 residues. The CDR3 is CSVAGLAGVPGADTQYF. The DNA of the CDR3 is TGCAGCGTTGCAGGACTAGCGGGAGTCCCTGGGGCAGATACGCAGTATTTT.

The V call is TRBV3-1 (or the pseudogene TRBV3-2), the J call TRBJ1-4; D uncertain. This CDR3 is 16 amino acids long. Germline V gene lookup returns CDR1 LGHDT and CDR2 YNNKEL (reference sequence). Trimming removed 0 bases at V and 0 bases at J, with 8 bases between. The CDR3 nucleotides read TGTGCCAGCAGCCAAGAAGGCGCAGCAACTAATGAAAAACTGTTTTTT. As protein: CASSQEGAATNEKLFF.

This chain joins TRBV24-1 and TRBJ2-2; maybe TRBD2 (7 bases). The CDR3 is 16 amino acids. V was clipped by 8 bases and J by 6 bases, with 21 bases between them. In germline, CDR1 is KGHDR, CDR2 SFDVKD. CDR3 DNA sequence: TGTGCCACCATGGAGGGGGGGCTCTACAAGTCCGGGGAGCTGTTTTTT. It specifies CATMEGGLYKSGELFF.